The 24 T cell receptor beta chains below were found in one sample sequenced in a study of OX40 agonist ivuxolimab in advanced cancers. TCRdb keeps only in-frame clones here, not all; method: immunoSEQ multiplex PCR. The top ten clones hold over 0.15% of a sample with about 84,000 clones, roughly 90% of them seen once. The specimen was CD4+ or CD8+ T cells sorted from blood, collected in a trial of the OX40 agonist ivuxolimab. The receptors here all came from an adult with an advanced solid tumor such as melanoma, head and neck, liver or kidney cancer.

The chain joins TRBV7-2 to TRBJ1-4; D not certain. The CDR3 extends over 16 amino acids. Per germline, CDR1 SGHTA and CDR2 FQGNSA. Trimming left V 5 bases short and J 0 bases short, with 13 bases between. For the CDR3, the DNA is TGTGCCAGCAGCCTCAGGTCCCCAGCAACTAATGAAAAACTGTTTTTT. As protein: CASSLRSPATNEKLFF.

The CDR3 DNA reads TGTGCCAGCAGCTTAAAAGACAGGGGCCGGTTCAATTCACCCCTCCACTTT. Its protein product is CASSLKDRGRFNSPLHF. The chain joins TRBV7-9 to TRBJ1-6; 8 bases are a match to TRBD1. Trimming removed 2 bases from V and 7 bases from J; junction bases left unmatched: 10. Germline V gene data show CDR1 as SEHNR and CDR2 as FQNEAQ (reference sequence). The CDR3 length is 17 residues.

This chain joins TRBV5-1 and TRBJ2-5; TRBD2 matches at 12 bases. V was pared by 0 bases and J by 5 bases, with 8 bases of the junction left unmatched. Germline values: CDR1 SGHRS, CDR2 YFSETQ. The CDR3 contains 17 residues. The CDR3 DNA is TGCGCCAGCAGCTTGGCCGCCCGACTAGCGGGAGTGGAGACCCAGTACTTC. Its translation: CASSLAARLAGVETQYF.

The chain recombines TRBV27 with TRBJ2-1; 12 positions match TRBD2. CDR1 and CDR2 (germline): MNHEY, SMNVEV (reference sequence). J lost 2 bases, V lost 7 bases, and 21 bases had no gene match. CDR3 length equals 21 residues. CDR3 sequence reads: CASTPPPNLAGGPEAYNEQFF. In DNA, the CDR3 is TGTGCCAGCACCCCCCCACCCAATCTAGCGGGAGGGCCCGAGGCCTACAATGAGCAGTTCTTC.

The chain recombines TRBV30 with TRBJ1-6; D might be TRBD1 (6 bases). This CDR3 is built from 13 residues. V lost 4 bases to trimming and J lost 9 bases, with 13 bases between them. Germline V gene lookup returns CDR1 GTSNPN and CDR2 SVGIG (reference sequence). The CDR3 bases are TGTGCCTGGACCCTCGGGGGCCCTTCACCCCTCCACTTT. Translated: CAWTLGGPSPLHF.

The chain links TRBV5-1 to TRBJ1-5, with TRBD1 identical over 8 bases. The CDR3 consists of 14 residues. Germline trimming cut 3 bases from V and 7 bases from J; bases unmatched to any gene: 6. The germline CDR1 and CDR2 sequences are SGHRS and YFSETQ. CDR3 amino acids: CASSSGQGEQPQHF. In DNA, the CDR3 is TGCGCCAGCAGCTCAGGACAGGGAGAACAGCCCCAGCATTTT.

The gene calls are TRBV6-5 and TRBJ1-5; perhaps TRBD1 as D (5 bases). This CDR3 has 14 residues. Germline V lookup: CDR1 MNHEY, CDR2 SVGAGI. Trimming removed 7 bases at V and 4 bases at J, with 14 bases between. The CDR3 nucleotides read TGTGCCAGCAACCAAGCAGGGCGGAATCAGCCCCAGCATTTT. It translates to CASNQAGRNQPQHF.

The genes are TRBV7-9 and TRBJ2-5, with D perhaps matching TRBD1 (6 bases). Trimming cost V 3 bases and J 1 base, with 15 bases left between them. CDR1 is SEHNR, CDR2 FQNEAQ, per germline (reference sequence). This CDR3 is 16 amino acids long. As DNA, the CDR3 is TGTGCCAGCAGCTTCTTACGTGGGACAATCCAAGAGACCCAGTACTTC. It codes for CASSFLRGTIQETQYF.

The chain joins TRBV10-2 to TRBJ1-1; tentative D call: TRBD1 (5 bases). The CDR3 totals 12 residues. V dropped 3 bases and J dropped 7 bases, with 9 bases sitting between them. Germline CDR1 reads WSHSY; CDR2 reads SAAADI. In DNA, the CDR3 is TGCGCCAGCAGTGACAGGGCCGGTGAAGCTTTCTTT. Translating it yields CASSDRAGEAFF.

The chain links TRBV7-2 to TRBJ2-3; D is uncertain. Trimming pared 0 bases from V and 9 bases from J, leaving 7 bases between. This CDR3 has 12 residues. Germline CDR1 is SGHTA and CDR2 is FQGNSA. Written as DNA, the CDR3 is TGTGCCAGCAGCTTAGCCGGTGCAACGCAGTATTTT. The encoded protein is CASSLAGATQYF.

The gene calls are TRBV7-9 and TRBJ1-5, with 8 nucleotides matching TRBD1. Germline V CDR1 and CDR2: SEHNR, FQNEAQ (reference sequence). This CDR3 has 15 residues. Germline trimming cut 4 bases from V and 3 bases from J; bases unmatched to any gene: 5. The CDR3 region has the DNA TGTGCCAGCAGCTCTACAGGGGGGAACAATCAGCCCCAGCATTTT. As protein: CASSSTGGNNQPQHF.

J is TRBJ2-3 and V is TRBV14, with D maybe TRBD2 (6 bases). The length of the CDR3 is 15 residues. The V end lost 0 bases, the J end lost 4 bases, and 11 bases lay between the germline ends. Per germline, CDR1 SGHDN and CDR2 FVKESK. CDR3 amino acids: CASSQDWGGPDTQYF. The CDR3 DNA sequence: TGTGCCAGCAGCCAAGATTGGGGAGGCCCAGATACGCAGTATTTT.

This rearrangement joins TRBV19 to TRBJ2-3, with D uncertain. This CDR3 region has 16 residues. With 3 bases removed from V and 2 bases from J, the gap between germline ends came to 15 bases. CDR1 and CDR2 from the germline V gene are LNHDA and SQIVND (reference sequence). The CDR3 loop is CASSMPPGYFTDTQYF. In DNA, the CDR3 is TGTGCCAGTAGTATGCCTCCGGGTTATTTCACAGATACGCAGTATTTT.

The rearrangement joins TRBV6-4 to TRBJ2-1; possibly TRBD1 for D (6 bases). Looked up from germline, CDR1 is MRHNA and CDR2 is SNTAGT. This CDR3 region has 13 residues. The V gene lost 3 bases and the J gene lost 9 bases, with 12 bases spanning the gap. The CDR3 here is CASSEAFRGEQFF. CDR3 in DNA: TGTGCCAGCAGTGAAGCCTTCAGGGGTGAGCAGTTCTTC.

This clone was seen a single time. This chain connects TRBV19 to TRBJ2-7, with D unresolved. Trimming shortened V by 2 bases and J by 2 bases, and 13 bases separated the two germline ends. This CDR3 spans 15 amino acids. Germline CDR1 LNHDA, CDR2 SQIVND (reference sequence). The CDR3, as DNA: TGTGCCAGTAGTATATTTGGCGGCTCGACCTACGAGCAGTACTTC. It specifies CASSIFGGSTYEQYF.

CDR3 sequence (DNA): TGCGCCAGCAGCCAAGACAGGGGTTATAATTCACCCCTCCACTTT. This encodes CASSQDRGYNSPLHF. The genes are TRBV4-1 and TRBJ1-6, with TRBD1 as a possible D gene (6 bases). This CDR3 spans 15 amino acids. The germline CDR1 and CDR2 sequences are MGHRA and YSYEKL. Trimming removed 0 bases from V and 4 bases from J, with 7 bases in between.

This clone occurred a few times. The chain carries TRBV11-2 and TRBJ2-4; D gene unclear. Between the trimmed V and J ends, which lost 5 bases and 0 bases, there was a span of 8 bases. CDR3 size: 14 residues. Germline CDR1 SGHAT, CDR2 FQNNGV. Here the CDR3 DNA reads TGTGCCAGCAGCACAAGACTAGCCAAAAACATTCAGTACTTC. The encoded protein is CASSTRLAKNIQYF. Together with reference TRBV11-2 and TRBJ2-4, the CDR3 gives the full variable domain: EAGVAQSPRYKIIEKRQSVAFWCNPISGHATLYWYQQILGQGPKLLIQFQNNGVVDDSQLPKDRFSAERLKGVDSTLKIQPAKLEDSAVYLCASSTRLAKNIQYFGAGTRLSVL.

The chain links TRBV20-1 to TRBJ1-3; the D gene is possibly TRBD1 (6 bases). The V end was cut by 6 bases, the J end by 8 bases, with 11 bases between. The CDR3 sequence is 11 residues long. Germline loops: CDR1 DFQATT, CDR2 SNEGSKA (reference sequence). Here the CDR3 DNA reads TGCAGTGCCAGGGGAGGGGACACCATATATTTT. Translating gives CSARGGDTIYF.

DNA of the CDR3: TGTGCCTGGAGTGTCACTAGAGTGTCCTACGAGCAGTACTTC. The encoded protein is CAWSVTRVSYEQYF. The rearrangement uses TRBV30 and TRBJ2-7; D is possibly TRBD2 (5 bases). Germline CDR1 is GTSNPN and CDR2 is SVGIG (reference sequence). Trimming took 0 bases from V and 1 from J, leaving 10 bases between them. The CDR3 contains 14 residues.

The chain links TRBV30 to TRBJ1-2; 7 nucleotides line up with TRBD1. Germline loops: CDR1 GTSNPN, CDR2 SVGIG (reference sequence). CDR3 length equals 11 residues. V gave up 3 bases and J gave up 8 bases; unmatched junction bases: 3. The CDR3 here is CAWSPGQGYTF. The CDR3 nucleotides are TGTGCCTGGAGCCCGGGACAGGGCTACACCTTC.

About this clone: Other DNA sequences in the same sample also yield this CDR3. The V call is TRBV9, the J call TRBJ1-3; D call uncertain. V lost 0 bases, J lost 3 bases, and 7 bases lay in between. The CDR3 length is 14 residues. The germline V gene has CDR1 SGDLS and CDR2 YYNGEE. The CDR3 sequence: CASSVGGIGNTIYF. CDR3 DNA sequence: TGTGCCAGCAGCGTAGGGGGAATTGGAAACACCATATATTTT.

V gene TRBV4-2 combines with J gene TRBJ2-2; 9 nucleotides align to TRBD2. V was pared by 3 bases and J by 3 bases, with 5 bases of the junction left unmatched. The CDR3 extends over 16 amino acids. Germline V lookup: CDR1 LGHNA, CDR2 YNFKEQ. The CDR3 spells CASSQRGGADTGELFF. The DNA for the CDR3 is TGTGCCAGCAGCCAGCGCGGGGGGGCAGACACCGGGGAGCTGTTTTTT.

The rearrangement joins TRBV5-6 to TRBJ1-2; D is undetermined. V was shortened by 2 bases and J by 5 bases, with 13 bases between the two germline ends. The CDR3 extends over 14 amino acids. In germline, CDR1 is SGHDT, CDR2 YYEEEE. The DNA for the CDR3 is TGTGCCAGCAGCTTCTCCGGCAGATCATATGGCTACACCTTC. Amino acids: CASSFSGRSYGYTF.

The rearrangement uses TRBV7-9 and TRBJ2-7; 8 nucleotides line up with TRBD2. The CDR3 totals 13 residues. Germline-derived CDR1 and CDR2 are SEHNR and FQNEAQ (reference sequence). V was clipped by 8 bases and J by 6 bases; unmatched bases: 9. The CDR3 protein is CASLTVGGGEQYF. The CDR3 region has the DNA TGTGCCAGCCTCACCGTCGGGGGGGGCGAGCAGTACTTC.